These T cell receptor beta chains were read from a single sample in a study of T-cell reconstitution after alpha-beta-depleted transplantation in children. One entry per CDR3 protein results from TCRdb running MiXCR on the PCR reads. Here the sample spans some 550,000 distinct CDR3 sequences, 20% to 25% being singletons. Here the sequenced sample was PBMCs, mostly from graft donor cells, taken 360 days after TCRalphabeta/CD19-depleted stem cell transplant. These receptors were collected from a boy under three years old who had a stem cell transplant for acute myeloid leukemia, so the T cells may come from the graft donor. The CDR3 runs from the conserved cysteine through the conserved F or W. A D gene is named only where the DNA matches it firmly. Clone size, where shown, is once, few, many, or a class for clones that have expanded.

V gene	clone size	J gene	D gene	CDR3 protein	CDR3 DNA
TRBV7-6	few	TRBJ1-6	.	CASSGRESYNSPLHF	TGTGCCAGCAGCGGCCGGGAGTCTTATAATTCACCCCTCCACTTT
TRBV7-9	many	TRBJ2-7	.	CASSIQGREQYF	TGTGCCAGCAGCATCCAGGGTCGGGAGCAGTACTTC
TRBV29-1	few	TRBJ1-2	.	CSVARGGGYTF	TGCAGCGTTGCGAGGGGTGGAGGCTACACCTTC
TRBV20-1	.	TRBJ2-1	.	CSAGDTRTYNEQFF	TGCAGTGCAGGGGACACACGGACCTACAATGAGCAGTTCTTC
TRBV9	many	TRBJ2-7	.	CASSLERRSGIYEQYF	TGTGCCAGCAGCCTTGAGCGGAGGTCTGGAATCTACGAGCAGTACTTC
TRBV20-1	few	TRBJ1-5	.	CSARGPVAGFNQPQHF	TGCAGTGCTAGAGGCCCAGTGGCGGGATTCAATCAGCCCCAGCATTTT
TRBV29-1	many	TRBJ2-1	TRBD1	CSVHTRQGLIEQFF	TGCAGCGTCCACACCCGACAGGGTCTCATAGAGCAGTTCTTC
TRBV5-1	many	TRBJ2-3	TRBD2	CASSLVASGGRTDTQYF	TGCGCCAGCAGCTTGGTCGCTAGCGGGGGTAGAACAGATACGCAGTATTTT
TRBV9	many	TRBJ2-3	TRBD2	CASSVSTSGGPGGIHTQYF	TGTGCCAGCAGCGTAAGCACTAGCGGGGGGCCCGGGGGGATCCATACGCAGTATTTT
TRBV6-5	many	TRBJ1-1	.	CASSYVGPVWGTEAFF	TGTGCCAGCAGTTACGTAGGTCCGGTGTGGGGCACTGAAGCTTTCTTT
TRBV14	many	TRBJ1-1	.	CASATRGAEAFF	TGTGCATCAGCAACACGGGGGGCGGAAGCTTTCTTT
TRBV6-5	.	TRBJ1-2	TRBD1	CASSYSGQGASGYTF	TGTGCCAGCAGTTATTCGGGACAGGGGGCGAGTGGCTACACCTTC
TRBV5-6	few	TRBJ2-3	.	CASSLMGDTQYF	TGTGCCAGCAGCTTGATGGGGGATACGCAGTATTTT
TRBV5-8	few	TRBJ2-3	TRBD2	CASSVTLAGGIDTQYF	TGTGCCAGCAGCGTAACTCTAGCGGGGGGAATAGATACGCAGTATTTT
TRBV4-1	many	TRBJ2-5	.	CASSQVPEETQYF	TGCGCCAGCAGCCAAGTTCCGGAAGAGACCCAGTACTTC
TRBV25-1	.	TRBJ2-5	.	CASSAGTAQYF	TGTGCCAGCAGTGCTGGTACGGCCCAGTACTTC
TRBV6-5	many	TRBJ2-3	.	CASSNSPRQWQYF	TGTGCCAGCAGCAATTCCCCCCGACAGTGGCAGTATTTT
TRBV29-1	many	TRBJ2-7	TRBD1	CSVRGRGTYEQYF	TGCAGCGTTAGGGGCAGGGGGACCTACGAGCAGTACTTC
TRBV7-2	many	TRBJ2-3	.	CASSDFLPTDTQYF	TGTGCCAGCAGCGACTTCTTACCCACAGATACGCAGTATTTT
TRBV29-1	many	TRBJ1-1	.	CSVEGTKEAFF	TGCAGCGTTGAAGGGACAAAGGAGGCTTTCTTT
TRBV11-1	.	TRBJ2-3	.	CASSLRSTFTDTQYF	TGTGCCAGCAGCTTACGCAGCACCTTCACAGATACGCAGTATTTT
TRBV12-3/TRBV12-4	few	TRBJ2-4	.	CASSPGRTVAKNIQYF	TGTGCCAGCAGTCCGGGCAGGACAGTAGCCAAAAACATTCAGTACTTC
TRBV7-2	.	TRBJ2-7	TRBD1	CASSPGQANYEQYF	TGTGCCAGCAGCCCCGGACAGGCGAACTACGAGCAGTACTTC
TRBV12-3/TRBV12-4	.	TRBJ1-6	.	CASRQRLYPENSPLHF	TGTGCCAGCAGGCAGAGGTTGTACCCCGAAAATTCACCCCTCCACTTT
TRBV11-2	.	TRBJ2-5	.	CASSLEDAVKTQYF	TGTGCCAGCAGCTTAGAGGACGCCGTGAAGACCCAGTACTTC
TRBV20-1	.	TRBJ1-1	TRBD1	CSASTGEVVTEAFF	TGCAGTGCTAGTACAGGGGAGGTTGTCACTGAAGCTTTCTTT
TRBV20-1	few	TRBJ2-5	.	CSANRYQETQYF	TGCAGTGCTAACCGATATCAAGAGACCCAGTACTTC
TRBV29-1	.	TRBJ2-5	TRBD2	CSVVPSGGAQETQYF	TGCAGCGTTGTGCCCAGCGGGGGGGCCCAAGAGACCCAGTACTTC
TRBV20-1	many	TRBJ2-1	TRBD2	CSATNPTSGDNEQFF	TGCAGTGCCACCAACCCGACTAGCGGGGACAATGAGCAGTTCTTC
TRBV20-1	few	TRBJ2-3	.	CSASRQTSTDTQYF	TGCAGTGCTTCCCGACAGACTAGCACAGATACGCAGTATTTT
TRBV20-1	few	TRBJ2-7	.	CSADPPGIPYEQYF	TGCAGTGCCGACCCCCCGGGTATACCCTACGAGCAGTACTTC
TRBV7-2	many	TRBJ2-5	TRBD2	CASSSSGGAIETQYF	TGTGCCAGCAGCTCTAGCGGGGGGGCCATAGAGACCCAGTACTTC
TRBV6-1	.	TRBJ2-5	TRBD1	CASSQGATQRETQYF	TGTGCCAGCAGCCAGGGGGCGACTCAGCGGGAGACCCAGTACTTC
TRBV6-1	.	TRBJ2-7	TRBD2	CASKAPSGGIYEQYF	TGTGCCAGCAAGGCGCCTAGCGGGGGGATCTACGAGCAGTACTTC
TRBV15	many	TRBJ1-2	TRBD1	CATSRDKIDRELNYGYTF	TGTGCCACCAGCAGAGATAAGATCGACAGGGAACTAAACTATGGCTACACCTTC
TRBV4-3	few	TRBJ2-1	.	CASSQAQPGANEQFF	TGCGCCAGCAGCCAGGCCCAGCCGGGCGCAAATGAGCAGTTCTTC
TRBV5-1	.	TRBJ1-5	.	CASSRYGGGQPQHF	TGCGCCAGCAGCCGATACGGGGGAGGACAGCCCCAGCATTTT
TRBV28	.	TRBJ1-1	.	CASSLRGISFF	TGTGCCAGCAGTTTACGAGGGATTTCTTTCTTT
TRBV6-5	.	TRBJ2-7	.	CASSSATGRYSEQYF	TGTGCCAGCAGTTCCGCGACAGGTCGATACTCCGAGCAGTACTTC
TRBV7-2	many	TRBJ2-7	.	CASSLGRVYEQYF	TGTGCCAGCAGCTTAGGCAGGGTCTACGAGCAGTACTTC
TRBV20-1	.	TRBJ2-1	.	CSATGYGALYNEQFF	TGCAGTGCCACCGGGTACGGGGCCCTCTACAATGAGCAGTTCTTC
TRBV5-1	.	TRBJ1-1	TRBD1	CASSSRQGMRTEAFF	TGCGCCAGCAGCTCACGACAGGGGATGAGGACTGAAGCTTTCTTT
TRBV27	.	TRBJ2-1	.	CASSATTLGEEIEQFF	TGTGCCAGCAGTGCCACGACTCTGGGGGAAGAGATTGAGCAGTTCTTC
TRBV20-1	few	TRBJ2-7	.	CSARDRGNPTGLWYEQYF	TGCAGTGCTAGAGATCGGGGCAACCCGACAGGACTCTGGTACGAGCAGTACTTC
TRBV1	.	TRBJ2-1	.	CTSSPYRLGMDEQFF	TGCACCAGCAGCCCATACAGGTTGGGTATGGATGAGCAGTTCTTC
TRBV2	few	TRBJ2-5	.	CASTVQETQYF	TGTGCCAGCACCGTCCAAGAGACCCAGTACTTC
TRBV12-3/TRBV12-4	.	TRBJ2-1	.	CASTVRWIPYNEQFF	TGTGCCAGCACCGTCAGATGGATACCCTACAATGAGCAGTTCTTC
TRBV5-1	.	TRBJ2-2	.	CASSPDGWNTGELFF	TGCGCCAGCAGCCCGGACGGCTGGAACACCGGGGAGCTGTTTTTT
TRBV11-1	.	TRBJ1-1	.	CASSSLDGRGTEAFF	TGTGCCAGCAGCTCCCTCGATGGTCGGGGGACTGAAGCTTTCTTT
TRBV5-1	many	TRBJ2-6	.	CASSLRTGLSGANVLTF	TGCGCCAGCAGCTTGAGGACGGGACTCTCTGGGGCCAACGTCCTGACTTTC
TRBV6-5	few	TRBJ2-3	TRBD2	CASSYDLTSWATDTQYF	TGTGCCAGCAGTTACGATCTGACTAGCTGGGCCACAGATACGCAGTATTTT
TRBV12-3/TRBV12-4	many	TRBJ2-6	TRBD1	CASRAFGTADSGANVLTF	TGTGCCAGCAGGGCCTTCGGGACAGCAGACTCTGGGGCCAACGTCCTGACTTTC